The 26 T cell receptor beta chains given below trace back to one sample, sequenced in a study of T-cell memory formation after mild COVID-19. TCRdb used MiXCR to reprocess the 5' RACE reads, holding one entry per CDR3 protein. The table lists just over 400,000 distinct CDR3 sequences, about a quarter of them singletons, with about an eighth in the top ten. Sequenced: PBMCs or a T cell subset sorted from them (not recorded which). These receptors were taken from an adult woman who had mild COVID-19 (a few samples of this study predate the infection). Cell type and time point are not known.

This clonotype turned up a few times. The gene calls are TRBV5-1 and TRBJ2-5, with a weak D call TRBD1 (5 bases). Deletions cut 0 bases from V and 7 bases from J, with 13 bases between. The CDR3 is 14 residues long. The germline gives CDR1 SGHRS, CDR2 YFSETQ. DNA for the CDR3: TGCGCCAGCAGCTTGGAAGCAGGGCCCGGGACCCAGTACTTC. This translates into CASSLEAGPGTQYF.

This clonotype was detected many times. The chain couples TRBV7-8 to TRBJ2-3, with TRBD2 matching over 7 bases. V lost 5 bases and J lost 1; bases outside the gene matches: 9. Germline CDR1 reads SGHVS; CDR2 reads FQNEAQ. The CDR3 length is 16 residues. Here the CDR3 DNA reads TGTGCCAGCAGCCCCTTTGGGGGGGGGGGCACAGATACGCAGTATTTT. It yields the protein CASSPFGGGGTDTQYF.

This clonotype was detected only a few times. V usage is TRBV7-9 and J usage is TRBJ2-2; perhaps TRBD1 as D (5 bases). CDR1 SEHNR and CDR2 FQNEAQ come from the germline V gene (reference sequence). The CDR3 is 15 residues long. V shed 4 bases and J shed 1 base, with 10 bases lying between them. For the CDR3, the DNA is TGTGCCAGCAGCTCCGGACATTGGAACACCGGGGAGCTGTTTTTT. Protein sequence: CASSSGHWNTGELFF.

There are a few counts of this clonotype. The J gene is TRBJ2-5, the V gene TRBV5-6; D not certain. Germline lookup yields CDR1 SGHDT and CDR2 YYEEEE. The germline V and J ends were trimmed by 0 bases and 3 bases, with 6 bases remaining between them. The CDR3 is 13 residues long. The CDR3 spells CASSLDSEETQYF. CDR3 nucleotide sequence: TGTGCCAGCAGCTTGGACTCGGAAGAGACCCAGTACTTC.

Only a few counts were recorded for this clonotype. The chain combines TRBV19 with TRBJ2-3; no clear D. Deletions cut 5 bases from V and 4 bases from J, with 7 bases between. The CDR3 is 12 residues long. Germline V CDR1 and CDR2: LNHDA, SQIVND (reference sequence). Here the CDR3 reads CASSHGPDTQYF. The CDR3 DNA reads TGTGCCAGTAGTCACGGTCCAGATACGCAGTATTTT.

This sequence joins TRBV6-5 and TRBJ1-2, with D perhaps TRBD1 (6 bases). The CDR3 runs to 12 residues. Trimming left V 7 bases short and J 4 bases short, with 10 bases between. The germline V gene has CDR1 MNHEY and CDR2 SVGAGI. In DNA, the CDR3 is TGTGCCAGCACAGACAGGATCTATGGCTACACCTTC. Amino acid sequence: CASTDRIYGYTF.

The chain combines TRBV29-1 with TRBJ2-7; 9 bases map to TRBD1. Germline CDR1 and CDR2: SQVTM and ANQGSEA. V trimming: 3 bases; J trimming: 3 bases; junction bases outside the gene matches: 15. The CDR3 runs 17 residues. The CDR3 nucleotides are TGCAGCGTTGAGGGCCATTCCGGGACAGGGCAGGGCTACGAGCAGTACTTC. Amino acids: CSVEGHSGTGQGYEQYF.

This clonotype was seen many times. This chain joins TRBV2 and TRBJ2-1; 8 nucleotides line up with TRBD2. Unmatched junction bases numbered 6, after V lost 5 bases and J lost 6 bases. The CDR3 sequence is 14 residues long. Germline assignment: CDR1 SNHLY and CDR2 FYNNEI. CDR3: CASSPPGLGNEQFF. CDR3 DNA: TGTGCCAGCAGTCCACCGGGACTAGGCAATGAGCAGTTCTTC.

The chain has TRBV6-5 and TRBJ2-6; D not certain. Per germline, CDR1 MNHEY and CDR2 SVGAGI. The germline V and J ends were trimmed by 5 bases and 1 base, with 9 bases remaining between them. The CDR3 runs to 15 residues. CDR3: CASSSYSSGANVLTF. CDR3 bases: TGTGCCAGCAGTAGCTACTCTTCTGGGGCCAACGTCCTGACTTTC.

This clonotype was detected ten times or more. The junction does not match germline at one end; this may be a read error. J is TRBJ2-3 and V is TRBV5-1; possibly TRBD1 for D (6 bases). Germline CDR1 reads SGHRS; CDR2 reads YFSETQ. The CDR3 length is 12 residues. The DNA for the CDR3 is TGTGCCAGCAGGGGCAGCACAGATACGCAGTATTTT. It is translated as CASRGSTDTQYF.

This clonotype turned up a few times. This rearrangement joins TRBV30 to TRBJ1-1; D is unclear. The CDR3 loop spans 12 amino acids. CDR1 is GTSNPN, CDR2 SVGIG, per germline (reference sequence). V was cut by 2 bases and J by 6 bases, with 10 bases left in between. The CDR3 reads CAWSFTGPEAFF. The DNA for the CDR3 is TGTGCCTGGAGTTTTACCGGACCTGAAGCTTTCTTT.

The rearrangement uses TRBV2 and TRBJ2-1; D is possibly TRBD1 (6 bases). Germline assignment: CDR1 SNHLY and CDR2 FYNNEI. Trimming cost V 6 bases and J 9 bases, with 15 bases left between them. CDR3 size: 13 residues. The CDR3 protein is CASRDTGIGEQFF. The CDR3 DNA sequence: TGTGCCAGCAGAGACACAGGGATAGGTGAGCAGTTCTTC.

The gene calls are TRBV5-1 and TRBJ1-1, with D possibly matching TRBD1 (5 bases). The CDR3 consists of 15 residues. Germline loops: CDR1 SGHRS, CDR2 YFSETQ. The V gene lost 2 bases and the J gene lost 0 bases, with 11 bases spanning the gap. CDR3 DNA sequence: TGCGCCAGCAGCTTATGGGACGGAATGAACACTGAAGCTTTCTTT. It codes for CASSLWDGMNTEAFF.

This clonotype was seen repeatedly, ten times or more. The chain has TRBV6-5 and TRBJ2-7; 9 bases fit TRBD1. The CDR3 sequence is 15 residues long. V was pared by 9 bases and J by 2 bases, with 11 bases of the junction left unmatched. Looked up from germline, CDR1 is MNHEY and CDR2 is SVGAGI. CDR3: CASLTGTGYPYEQYF. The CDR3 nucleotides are TGTGCCAGTCTTACCGGGACAGGGTACCCCTACGAGCAGTACTTC.

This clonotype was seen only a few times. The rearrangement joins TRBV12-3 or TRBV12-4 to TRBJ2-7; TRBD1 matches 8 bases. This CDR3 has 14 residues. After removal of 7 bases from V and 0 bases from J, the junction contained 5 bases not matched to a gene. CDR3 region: CASTRTGSSYEQYF. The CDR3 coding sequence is TGTGCCAGCACCCGGACAGGGAGCTCCTACGAGCAGTACTTC.

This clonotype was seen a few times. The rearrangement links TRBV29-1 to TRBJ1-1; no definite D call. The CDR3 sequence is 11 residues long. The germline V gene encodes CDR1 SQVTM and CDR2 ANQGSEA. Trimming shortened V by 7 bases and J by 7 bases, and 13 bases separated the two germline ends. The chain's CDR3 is CSARTSYEAFF. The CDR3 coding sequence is TGCAGCGCCCGGACCTCCTATGAAGCTTTCTTT.

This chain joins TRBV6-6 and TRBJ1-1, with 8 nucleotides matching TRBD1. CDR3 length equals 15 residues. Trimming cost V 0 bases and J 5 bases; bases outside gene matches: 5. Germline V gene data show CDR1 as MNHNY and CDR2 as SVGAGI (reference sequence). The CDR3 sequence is CASSYSQGARTEAFF. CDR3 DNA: TGTGCCAGCAGTTACTCGCAGGGGGCGCGGACTGAAGCTTTCTTT.

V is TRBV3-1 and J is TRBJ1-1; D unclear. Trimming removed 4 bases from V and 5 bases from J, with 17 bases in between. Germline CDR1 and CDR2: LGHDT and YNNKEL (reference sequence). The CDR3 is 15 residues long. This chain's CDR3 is CASSPLDRSRTEAFF. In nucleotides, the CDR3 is TGTGCCAGCAGCCCCTTGGACCGCTCGAGGACTGAAGCTTTCTTT.

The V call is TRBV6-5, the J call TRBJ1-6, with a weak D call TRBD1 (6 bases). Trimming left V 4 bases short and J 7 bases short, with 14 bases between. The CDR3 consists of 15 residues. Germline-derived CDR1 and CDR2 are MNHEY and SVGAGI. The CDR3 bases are TGTGCCAGCAGTTTCGCGGGAGGGGGAAATTCACCCCTCCACTTT. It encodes CASSFAGGGNSPLHF.

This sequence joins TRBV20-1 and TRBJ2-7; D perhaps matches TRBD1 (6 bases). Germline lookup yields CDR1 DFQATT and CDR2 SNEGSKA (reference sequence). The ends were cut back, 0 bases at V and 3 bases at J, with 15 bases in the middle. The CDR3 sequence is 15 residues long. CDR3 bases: TGCAGTGCTAGAGATGAGGGCCGGACAGTCTACGAGCAGTACTTC. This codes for CSARDEGRTVYEQYF.

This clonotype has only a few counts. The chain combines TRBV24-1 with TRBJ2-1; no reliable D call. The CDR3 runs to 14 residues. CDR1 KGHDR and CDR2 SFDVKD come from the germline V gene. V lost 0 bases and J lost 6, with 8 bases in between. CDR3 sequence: CATSDLRHANEQFF. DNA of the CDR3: TGTGCCACCAGTGATTTGAGGCACGCCAATGAGCAGTTCTTC.

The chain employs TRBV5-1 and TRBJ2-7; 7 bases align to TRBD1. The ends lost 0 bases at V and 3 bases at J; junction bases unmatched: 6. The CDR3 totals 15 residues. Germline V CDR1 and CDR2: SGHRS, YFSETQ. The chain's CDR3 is CASSLAGTAYYEQYF. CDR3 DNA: TGCGCCAGCAGCTTGGCCGGGACAGCTTACTACGAGCAGTACTTC.

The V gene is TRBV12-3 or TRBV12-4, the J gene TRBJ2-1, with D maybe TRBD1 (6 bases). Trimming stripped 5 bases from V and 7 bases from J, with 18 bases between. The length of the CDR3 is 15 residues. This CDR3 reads CASSTTGRPLNEQFF. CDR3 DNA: TGTGCCAGCAGTACGACAGGCCGCCCTCTAAATGAGCAGTTCTTC.

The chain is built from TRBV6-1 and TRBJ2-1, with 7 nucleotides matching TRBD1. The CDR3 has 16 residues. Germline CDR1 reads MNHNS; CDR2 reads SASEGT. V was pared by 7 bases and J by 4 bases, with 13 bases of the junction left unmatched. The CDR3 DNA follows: TGTGCCAGCATCTTCGACCGGGACAGACCATACAATGAGCAGTTCTTC. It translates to CASIFDRDRPYNEQFF.

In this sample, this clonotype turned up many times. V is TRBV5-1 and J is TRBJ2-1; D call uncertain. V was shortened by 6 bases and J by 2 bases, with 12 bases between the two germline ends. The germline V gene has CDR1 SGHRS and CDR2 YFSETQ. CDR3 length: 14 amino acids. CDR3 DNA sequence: TGCGCCAGCATTGGGCCACCTCCCTACAATGAGCAGTTCTTC. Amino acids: CASIGPPPYNEQFF.

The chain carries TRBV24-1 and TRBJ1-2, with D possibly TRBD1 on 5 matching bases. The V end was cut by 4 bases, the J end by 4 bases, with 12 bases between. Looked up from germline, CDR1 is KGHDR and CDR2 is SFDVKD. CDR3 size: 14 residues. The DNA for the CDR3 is TGTGCCACCAGTGACGGGACGCGGGCCTATGGCTACACCTTC. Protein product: CATSDGTRAYGYTF.